Below are 20 T cell receptor beta chains sequenced from a single sample in a study of early T cells in non-severe SARS-CoV-2 infection. One entry per CDR3 protein, called by TCRdb with MiXCR from the 5' RACE reads. Of 20,000 to 25,000 distinct CDR3 sequences listed, 4.5% to 5.5% are singletons. The sample was whole blood. All receptors come from an adult who was a healthcare worker with PCR-confirmed SARS-CoV-2 infection or an uninfected control (not recorded which).

This clonotype rates as large. The chain recombines TRBV11-2 with TRBJ2-1; D unclear. The CDR3 totals 12 residues. Deletions cut 0 bases from V and 7 bases from J, with 4 bases between. Germline V gene lookup returns CDR1 SGHAT and CDR2 FQNNGV. In nucleotides, the CDR3 is TGTGCCAGCAGCTTAGACCGGAATGAGCAGTTCTTC. It codes for CASSLDRNEQFF.

This clonotype was detected a few times. V and J are TRBV4-3 and TRBJ2-1, with D tentatively TRBD2 (6 bases). CDR3 length equals 16 residues. In germline, CDR1 is LGHNA, CDR2 YSLEER. Trimming cost V 1 base and J 8 bases, with 18 bases left between them. The CDR3 DNA follows: TGCGCCAGCAGCCAAGGGGCAACTTCTCGCGGGGATGAGCAGTTCTTC. Amino acids: CASSQGATSRGDEQFF.

This clonotype appeared many times. The chain carries TRBV7-2 and TRBJ2-3; D ambiguous. From germline, CDR1 is SGHTA and CDR2 FQGNSA. This CDR3 has 12 residues. Deletions cut 3 bases from V and 3 bases from J, with 4 bases between. CDR3 nucleotide sequence: TGTGCCAGCAGCTTTCTTACAGATACGCAGTATTTT. It codes for CASSFLTDTQYF.

This clonotype has a count of ten or more. The V call is TRBV27, the J call TRBJ2-7; 7 bases are a match to TRBD1. Germline V gene sequence: CDR1 MNHEY, CDR2 SMNVEV (reference sequence). This CDR3 is built from 15 residues. V shed 6 bases and J 7 bases; nucleotides not matched to a gene: 15. This chain's CDR3 is CASRVYRDSTPEQYF. Written as DNA, the CDR3 is TGTGCCAGCAGAGTTTACCGGGACAGCACCCCAGAGCAGTACTTC.

The gene calls are TRBV7-2 and TRBJ1-1; maybe TRBD1 (6 bases). Looked up from germline, CDR1 is SGHTA and CDR2 is FQGNSA. V was trimmed by 4 bases and J by 4 bases, leaving 13 bases between them. This CDR3 region has 14 residues. The CDR3 region is CASSSTGKATEAFF. The CDR3 DNA follows: TGTGCCAGCAGCTCCACAGGGAAGGCCACTGAAGCTTTCTTT.

In its sample, this clonotype is medium-sized. This chain uses TRBV5-4 with TRBJ2-1; 9 bases line up with TRBD2. The V and J ends lost 4 bases and 6 bases, in that order; junction bases with no gene match: 5. Germline-derived CDR1 and CDR2 are SGHNT and YYREEE (reference sequence). CDR3 size: 14 residues. In DNA, the CDR3 is TGTGCCAGCAGCGAGATTAGCGGGAGCAATGAGCAGTTCTTC. Translated: CASSEISGSNEQFF.

This clonotype was detected many times. The genes are TRBV28 and TRBJ2-4; 7 nucleotides align to TRBD1. V dropped 5 bases and J dropped 6; count of bases not matched to a gene: 7. CDR1 is MDHEN, CDR2 SYDVKM, per germline. The CDR3 sequence is 14 residues long. The CDR3 loop is CASSRPGQSNIQYF. The CDR3 coding sequence is TGTGCCAGCAGTCGACCGGGACAGTCAAACATTCAGTACTTC.

This sequence joins TRBV11-3 and TRBJ2-2, with D possibly matching TRBD2 (5 bases). The CDR3 length is 17 residues. V lost 5 bases and J 6 bases, leaving 22 bases between the germline ends. Germline V gives CDR1 SGHNT, CDR2 YENEEA. This chain's CDR3 is CASSPRVSEGLAGELFF. CDR3 nucleotide sequence: TGTGCCAGCAGCCCGCGGGTCTCAGAAGGTCTAGCCGGGGAGCTGTTTTTT.

This clonotype was picked up many times. The V gene is TRBV20-1, the J gene TRBJ1-1; perhaps TRBD1 as D (5 bases). V gave up 6 bases and J gave up 5 bases, with 19 bases separating them. Per the germline V gene, CDR1 is DFQATT and CDR2 is SNEGSKA (reference sequence). The length of the CDR3 is 14 residues. CDR3 in amino acids: CSAAERGARTEAFF. CDR3 sequence (DNA): TGCAGTGCCGCAGAGCGAGGGGCGAGGACTGAAGCTTTCTTT.

This clonotype was seen ten or more times. The CDR3 loop reads CASSQDSTVLNEQFF. CDR3 DNA: TGCGCCAGCAGCCAAGACAGCACCGTTTTAAATGAGCAGTTCTTC. The chain recombines TRBV4-1 with TRBJ2-1; D not certain. The germline V and J ends were trimmed by 0 bases and 7 bases, with 13 bases remaining between them. The CDR3 consists of 15 residues. Germline CDR1 MGHRA, CDR2 YSYEKL.

The table lists this clonotype with many counts. The genes are TRBV10-3 and TRBJ2-5, with 10 bases lining up with TRBD1. Germline assignment: CDR1 ENHRY and CDR2 SYGVKD. This CDR3 spans 14 amino acids. J lost 5 bases, V lost 10 bases, and 10 bases had no gene match. CDR3 in DNA: TGTGCCACGCAGGGGGGGACAGGGGCCGAGACCCAGTACTTC. It specifies CATQGGTGAETQYF.

This clonotype was recorded at least ten times. The V and J genes are TRBV6-2 or TRBV6-3 and TRBJ2-1; TRBD2 agrees at 7 bases. This CDR3 spans 12 amino acids. The V and J ends lost 7 bases and 7 bases, in that order; junction bases with no gene match: 4. Germline V lookup: CDR1 MNHEY, CDR2 SVGEGT. CDR3 in DNA: TGTGCCAGCACGTTGGGGGGGAATGAGCAGTTCTTC. This encodes CASTLGGNEQFF.

This clonotype appeared many times. The chain uses TRBV6-5 and TRBJ2-7; tentatively, D is TRBD1 (6 bases). Per the germline V gene, CDR1 is MNHEY and CDR2 is SVGAGI. CDR3 length: 13 residues. V lost 8 bases, J lost 2 bases, and 13 bases lay in between. CDR3 sequence (DNA): TGTGCCAGCGGCGAGGGGACACCCTACGAGCAGTACTTC. Translated, it gives CASGEGTPYEQYF.

In its sample, this clonotype was seen a few times. The V call is TRBV18, the J call TRBJ2-2, with a weak D call TRBD1 (5 bases). The CDR3 has 17 amino acids. With 0 bases removed from V and 3 bases from J, the gap between germline ends came to 14 bases. Germline CDR1 KGHSH, CDR2 LQKENI. CDR3 sequence reads: CASSPPWVGEDTGELFF. The CDR3, as DNA: TGTGCCAGCTCACCACCGTGGGTAGGGGAAGACACCGGGGAGCTGTTTTTT.

This clonotype occurred many times. V gene TRBV6-2 or TRBV6-3 combines with J gene TRBJ1-1; TRBD1 matches 11 bases. CDR3 length: 18 amino acids. V lost 6 bases to trimming and J lost 0 bases; unmatched junction nucleotides: 12. Germline values: CDR1 MNHEY, CDR2 SVGEGT. CDR3 sequence (DNA): TGTGCCAGCAGCCGCGGGACAGGGGGTTCCCTCATGAACACTGAAGCTTTCTTT. Residues: CASSRGTGGSLMNTEAFF.

This clonotype was detected ten times or more. The CDR3: CASSEGSFRDYGYTF. CDR3 in DNA: TGTGCCAGCAGTGAAGGGTCTTTTAGGGACTATGGCTACACCTTC. The chain combines TRBV6-1 with TRBJ1-2; D unresolved. CDR3 size: 15 residues. V shed 1 base and J shed 3 bases, with 12 bases lying between them. Germline V gene sequence: CDR1 MNHNS, CDR2 SASEGT.

This clonotype appeared many times. This chain links TRBV5-4 with TRBJ2-5, with 9 nucleotides matching TRBD1. The V gene's germline CDR1 is SGHNT and CDR2 YYREEE (reference sequence). The trim removed 4 bases at V and 4 bases at J, leaving 5 bases unmatched. This CDR3 region has 14 residues. CDR3 loop: CASSQTGGPETQYF. The CDR3 bases are TGTGCCAGCAGCCAAACAGGGGGCCCAGAGACCCAGTACTTC.

V usage is TRBV10-3 and J usage is TRBJ1-6; tentative D call: TRBD1 (5 bases). The V gene lost 6 bases and the J gene lost 5 bases, with 14 bases spanning the gap. Germline loops: CDR1 ENHRY, CDR2 SYGVKD. The CDR3 sequence is 15 residues long. The CDR3, as DNA: TGTGCCATCAGCGCCGGGACGGGGAATAATTCACCCCTCCACTTT. Translation: CAISAGTGNNSPLHF.

The chain combines TRBV19 with TRBJ2-5, with 8 bases that match TRBD2. Germline V gene data show CDR1 as LNHDA and CDR2 as SQIVND (reference sequence). The CDR3 sequence is 13 residues long. J was trimmed by 5 bases and V by 10 bases; bases with no gene match: 9. The CDR3 DNA reads as TGTGCCACGGGAGGGCCGCTTATCGAGACCCAGTACTTC. Translation gives CATGGPLIETQYF.

This sequence joins TRBV25-1 and TRBJ2-7, with TRBD2 as a possible D gene (5 bases). Deletions cut 2 bases from V and 3 bases from J, with 8 bases between. From germline, CDR1 is MGHDK and CDR2 SYGVNS. This CDR3 contains 13 residues. CDR3 nucleotides: TGTGCCAGCAGTGAAGACGGGATCTACGAGCAGTACTTC. Residues: CASSEDGIYEQYF.